These T cell receptor beta chains were read from a single sample in a study of shared clonotypes between healthy human individuals. The protocol was immunoSEQ multiplex PCR, while the TCRdb copy is restricted to in-frame clones and leaves out a portion. The sample shows some 1,100,000 clones, around three quarters of them seen only once. The sequencing input was memory CD4+ T cells from PBMCs. Receptors were obtained from a man aged 18-30 years in good health. Some clones in this sample may be carry-over from other donors' samples. Both conserved end residues are part of each CDR3. The D gene is left open where the match is weak. Clone size is shown for a subset of rows, as once, few, many or a class of expanded clone.

J: TRBJ1-2; D: TRBD1; V: TRBV2; size: NA; CDR3: CASRGQGGYTF
J: TRBJ2-2; D: NA; V: TRBV28; size: NA; CDR3: CASSTAAGELFF
J: TRBJ2-1; D: NA; V: TRBV27; size: NA; CDR3: CASNPSPIASPFF
J: TRBJ2-7; D: NA; V: TRBV5-8; size: once; CDR3: CASSLFRKTYEQYF
J: TRBJ2-1; D: TRBD2; V: TRBV7-3; size: once; CDR3: CASSFSGRATNNEQFF
J: TRBJ2-7; D: NA; V: TRBV4-3; size: NA; CDR3: CASSRQEGYEQYF
J: TRBJ1-2; D: NA; V: TRBV9; size: NA; CDR3: CASSAPTTPRGLGGYTF
J: TRBJ1-1; D: TRBD1; V: TRBV12-5; size: NA; CDR3: CASGGDRGATEAFF
J: TRBJ1-5; D: TRBD1; V: TRBV7-2; size: NA; CDR3: CASSLAYTGGQPQHF
J: TRBJ2-1; D: NA; V: TRBV25-1; size: once; CDR3: CASSVGGTVYNEQFF
J: TRBJ2-1; D: NA; V: TRBV7-3; size: NA; CDR3: CASSVTRDNEQFF
J: TRBJ2-1; D: TRBD2; V: TRBV19; size: NA; CDR3: CASAWTSGSNEQFF
J: TRBJ2-2; D: NA; V: TRBV7-9; size: NA; CDR3: CASSLVGNRDHTGELFF
J: TRBJ1-4; D: NA; V: TRBV5-1; size: NA; CDR3: CASRRGTTNEKLFF
J: TRBJ2-3; D: NA; V: TRBV10-1; size: NA; CDR3: CASSESMGAKDTQYF
J: TRBJ2-7; D: TRBD2; V: TRBV5-1; size: NA; CDR3: CASSLGKTSQDEQYF
J: TRBJ2-1; D: NA; V: TRBV11-3; size: NA; CDR3: CASSLPRGEQFF
J: TRBJ2-5; D: NA; V: TRBV2; size: NA; CDR3: CASSEGWGPETQYF
J: TRBJ2-1; D: TRBD2; V: TRBV28; size: NA; CDR3: CASSPVGGNNEQFF
J: TRBJ2-2; D: TRBD2; V: TRBV12-5; size: NA; CDR3: CASGPGLAGAGELFF
J: TRBJ2-5; D: NA; V: TRBV5-6; size: many; CDR3: CASTLSVRAEETQYF
J: TRBJ2-7; D: NA; V: TRBV7-2; size: NA; CDR3: CASSLRGYEQYF
J: TRBJ2-3; D: NA; V: TRBV5-4; size: NA; CDR3: CASSLVTADTQYF
J: TRBJ2-7; D: NA; V: TRBV29-1; size: NA; CDR3: CSVEDFTAPYEQYF
J: TRBJ1-4; D: TRBD1; V: TRBV6-6; size: many; CDR3: CASSYGQVNEKLFF
J: TRBJ2-6; D: NA; V: TRBV19; size: NA; CDR3: CAGRRSGANVLTF
J: TRBJ2-2; D: TRBD2; V: TRBV19; size: NA; CDR3: CASSIHLAGENTGELFF
J: TRBJ1-1; D: NA; V: TRBV7-9; size: NA; CDR3: CASSLNLWRGSNTEAFF
J: TRBJ2-5; D: TRBD2; V: TRBV29-1; size: NA; CDR3: CSVASGEETQYF
J: TRBJ2-2; D: NA; V: TRBV7-9; size: NA; CDR3: CASSSDRRGGRNTGELFF
J: TRBJ1-5; D: NA; V: TRBV21-1; size: NA; CDR3: CASSKCQRQSNQPQHF
J: TRBJ1-4; D: TRBD1; V: TRBV28; size: NA; CDR3: CASSLSGGGQNEKLFF
J: TRBJ1-4; D: NA; V: TRBV28; size: NA; CDR3: CASSLMGASNEKLFF
J: TRBJ1-1; D: TRBD1; V: TRBV7-9; size: few; CDR3: CASSLRDSQSTEAFF
J: TRBJ2-5; D: NA; V: TRBV7-2; size: NA; CDR3: CASSRGSFQETQYF
J: TRBJ1-1; D: NA; V: TRBV5-1; size: few; CDR3: CASSGPSVNTEAFF